This entry describes one T cell receptor (beta chain). Antigen unknown. The data belong to a study of cytomegalovirus exposure and HLA in healthy donors. Background on the study: The study's early data release held about 80 million unique TCRs from HLA-typed donors. Study-wide points: There were several of the most significant clusters that appeared linked to common viral pathogens in a later analysis. For cytomegalovirus status, the classifier reportedly gave diagnoses with high specificity and sensitivity.

CDR1 is SQVTM, CDR2 ANQGSEA, per germline. V was trimmed by 8 bases and J by 6 bases, leaving 16 bases between them. This CDR3 comprises 12 residues. The PCR made use of 60 Vbeta and 13 Jbeta primers. The table came from immunoSEQ multiplex PCR; TCRdb's copy has only in-frame clones and leaves some out. The data show 160,000 or so clones, roughly 76% seen once. The genes are TRBV29-1 and TRBJ1-2; D remains unclear. The sequenced sample was PBMCs. The sequence was collected from a woman under 30 in good health and CMV-seropositive. The CDR3 reads CSSDTRMHGYTF. The CDR3 DNA follows: TGCAGCTCTGACACCAGAATGCATGGCTACACCTTC.